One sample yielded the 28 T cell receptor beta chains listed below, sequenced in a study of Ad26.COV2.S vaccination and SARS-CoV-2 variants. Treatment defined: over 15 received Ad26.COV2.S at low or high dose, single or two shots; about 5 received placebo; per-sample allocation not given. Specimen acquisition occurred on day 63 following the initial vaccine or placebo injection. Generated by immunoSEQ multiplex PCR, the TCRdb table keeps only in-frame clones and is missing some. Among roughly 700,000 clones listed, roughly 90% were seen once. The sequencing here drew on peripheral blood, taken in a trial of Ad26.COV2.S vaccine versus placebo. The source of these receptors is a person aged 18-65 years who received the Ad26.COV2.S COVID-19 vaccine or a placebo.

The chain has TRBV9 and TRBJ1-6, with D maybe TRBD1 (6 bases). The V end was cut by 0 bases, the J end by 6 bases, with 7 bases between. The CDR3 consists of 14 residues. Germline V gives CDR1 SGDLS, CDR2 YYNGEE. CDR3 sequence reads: CASSVGGANSPLHF. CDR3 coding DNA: TGTGCCAGCAGCGTAGGGGGGGCTAATTCACCCCTCCACTTT.

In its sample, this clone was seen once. The CDR3 sequence is CASSSPGRAGYYEQYF. The CDR3 coding sequence is TGTGCCAGCAGCTCACCCGGGAGGGCCGGGTACTACGAGCAGTACTTC. The V gene is TRBV5-4, the J gene TRBJ2-7, with 8 bases aligning to TRBD2. From germline, CDR1 is SGHNT and CDR2 YYREEE (reference sequence). V was clipped by 3 bases and J by 3 bases; unmatched bases: 11. CDR3 length: 16 amino acids.

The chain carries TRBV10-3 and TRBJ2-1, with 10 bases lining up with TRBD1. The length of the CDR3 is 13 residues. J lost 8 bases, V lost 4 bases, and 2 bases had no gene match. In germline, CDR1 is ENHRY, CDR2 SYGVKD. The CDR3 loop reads CAISGQGADEQFF. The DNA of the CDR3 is TGTGCCATCAGTGGACAGGGGGCGGATGAGCAGTTCTTC.

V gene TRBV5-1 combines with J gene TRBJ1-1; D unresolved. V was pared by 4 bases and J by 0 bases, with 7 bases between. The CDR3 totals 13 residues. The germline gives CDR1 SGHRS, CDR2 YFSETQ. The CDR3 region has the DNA TGCGCCAGCAGCCTAGAAATGAACACTGAAGCTTTCTTT. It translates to CASSLEMNTEAFF.

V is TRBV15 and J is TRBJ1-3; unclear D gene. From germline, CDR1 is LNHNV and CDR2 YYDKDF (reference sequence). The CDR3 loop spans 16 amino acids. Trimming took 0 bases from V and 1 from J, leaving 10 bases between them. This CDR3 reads CATSRDQGVSGNTIYF. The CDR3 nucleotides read TGTGCCACCAGCAGAGATCAAGGTGTTTCTGGAAACACCATATATTTT. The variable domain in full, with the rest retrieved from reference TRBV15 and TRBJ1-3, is DAMVIQNPRYQVTQFGKPVTLSCSQTLNHNVMYWYQQKSSQAPKLLFHYYDKDFNNEADTPDNFQSRRPNTSFCFLDIRSPGLGDTAMYLCATSRDQGVSGNTIYFGEGSWLTVV.

This chain's CDR3 is CASSSTGQGREKLFF. The CDR3 DNA reads TGTGCCAGCAGCTCGACAGGGCAGGGGCGGGAAAAACTGTTTTTT. The chain recombines TRBV7-9 with TRBJ1-4; 7 bases fit TRBD1. This CDR3 is 15 amino acids long. V trimming: 4 bases; J trimming: 8 bases; junction bases outside the gene matches: 10. The germline V gene has CDR1 SEHNR and CDR2 FQNEAQ (reference sequence).

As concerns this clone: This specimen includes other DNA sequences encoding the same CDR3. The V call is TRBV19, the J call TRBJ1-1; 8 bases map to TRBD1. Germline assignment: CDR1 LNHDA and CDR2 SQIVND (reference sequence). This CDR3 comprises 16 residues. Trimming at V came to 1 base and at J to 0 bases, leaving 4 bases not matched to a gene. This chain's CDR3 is CASSIGTGGLNTEAFF. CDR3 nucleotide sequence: TGTGCCAGTAGTATAGGTACAGGGGGTTTGAACACTGAAGCTTTCTTT.

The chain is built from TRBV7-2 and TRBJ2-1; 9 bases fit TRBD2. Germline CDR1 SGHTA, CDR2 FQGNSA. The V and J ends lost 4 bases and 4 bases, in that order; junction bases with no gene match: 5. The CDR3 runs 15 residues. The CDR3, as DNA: TGTGCCAGCAGCTACGGCGGGGGGGGATACAATGAGCAGTTCTTC. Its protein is CASSYGGGGYNEQFF.

The CDR3, as DNA: TGTGCCAGCAGTTACTCAGGGACAGGGGGGACAGATACGCAGTATTTT. This codes for CASSYSGTGGTDTQYF. The chain joins TRBV6-5 to TRBJ2-3, with TRBD1 identical over 11 bases. The CDR3 consists of 16 residues. V dropped 0 bases and J dropped 3; count of bases not matched to a gene: 2. Germline-derived CDR1 and CDR2 are MNHEY and SVGAGI.

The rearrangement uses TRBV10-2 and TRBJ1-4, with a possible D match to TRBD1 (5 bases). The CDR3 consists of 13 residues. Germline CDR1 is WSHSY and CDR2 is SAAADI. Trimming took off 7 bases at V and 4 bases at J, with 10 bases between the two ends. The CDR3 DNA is TGCGCCAGCACTAGGGGTGTTAATGAAAAACTGTTTTTT. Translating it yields CASTRGVNEKLFF.

The CDR3 sequence: CASSTQTGAPTEAFF. The CDR3 DNA follows: TGTGCCAGTAGTACACAAACAGGGGCCCCGACTGAAGCTTTCTTT. The chain links TRBV19 to TRBJ1-1; 7 nucleotides match TRBD1. The CDR3 runs 15 residues. Germline-derived CDR1 and CDR2 are LNHDA and SQIVND (reference sequence). The trim removed 4 bases at V and 5 bases at J, leaving 10 bases unmatched. The full variable domain, its missing parts supplied by reference TRBV19 and TRBJ1-1, is DGGITQSPKYLFRKEGQNVTLSCEQNLNHDAMYWYRQDPGQGLRLIYYSQIVNDFQKGDIAEGYSVSREKKESFPLTVTSAQKNPTAFYLCASSTQTGAPTEAFFGQGTRLTVV.

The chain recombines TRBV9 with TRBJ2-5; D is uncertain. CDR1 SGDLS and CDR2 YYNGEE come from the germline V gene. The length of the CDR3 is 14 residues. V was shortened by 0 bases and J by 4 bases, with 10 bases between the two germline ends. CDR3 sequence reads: CASSVATGRETQYF. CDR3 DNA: TGTGCCAGCAGCGTAGCTACGGGTCGAGAGACCCAGTACTTC.

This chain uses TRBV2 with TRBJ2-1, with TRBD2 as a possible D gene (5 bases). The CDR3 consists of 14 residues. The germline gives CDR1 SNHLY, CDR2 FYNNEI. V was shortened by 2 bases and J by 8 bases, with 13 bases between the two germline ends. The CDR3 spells CASSEFLGIHEQFF. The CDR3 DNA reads TGTGCCAGCAGTGAATTTCTCGGGATACATGAGCAGTTCTTC.

CDR3 bases: TGTGCCAGCATATCCCGCCGGTCAGATACGCAGTATTTT. It is translated as CASISRRSDTQYF. The V call is TRBV6-5, the J call TRBJ2-3, with D hard to call. This CDR3 region has 13 residues. CDR1 and CDR2 from the germline V gene are MNHEY and SVGAGI. Trimming took off 7 bases at V and 4 bases at J, with 12 bases between the two ends.

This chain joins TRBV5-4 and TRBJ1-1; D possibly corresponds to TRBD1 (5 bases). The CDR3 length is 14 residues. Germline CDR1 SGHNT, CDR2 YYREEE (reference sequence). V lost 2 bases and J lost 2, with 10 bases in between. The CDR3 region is CASSFPGGNTEAFF. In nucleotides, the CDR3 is TGTGCCAGCAGCTTTCCTGGGGGAAACACTGAAGCTTTCTTT.

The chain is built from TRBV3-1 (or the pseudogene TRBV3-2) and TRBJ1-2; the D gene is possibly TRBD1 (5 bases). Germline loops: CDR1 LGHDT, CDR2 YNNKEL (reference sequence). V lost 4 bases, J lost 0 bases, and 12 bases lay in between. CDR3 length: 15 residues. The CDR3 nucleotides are TGTGCCAGCAGCCCTCTGGGGGTAACTAACTATGGCTACACCTTC. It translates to CASSPLGVTNYGYTF.

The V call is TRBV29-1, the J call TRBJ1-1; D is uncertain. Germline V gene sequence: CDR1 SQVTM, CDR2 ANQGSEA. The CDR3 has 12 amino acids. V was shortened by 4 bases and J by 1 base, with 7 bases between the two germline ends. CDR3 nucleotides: TGCAGCGTTGGTGTGGGGAACACTGAAGCTTTCTTT. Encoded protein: CSVGVGNTEAFF.

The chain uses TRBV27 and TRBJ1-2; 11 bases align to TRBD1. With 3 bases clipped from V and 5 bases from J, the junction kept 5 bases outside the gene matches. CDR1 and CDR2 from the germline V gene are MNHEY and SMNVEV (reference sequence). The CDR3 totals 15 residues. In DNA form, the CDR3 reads TGTGCCAGCAGTTTCGGGACAGGGGGATTTTATGGCTACACCTTC. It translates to CASSFGTGGFYGYTF.

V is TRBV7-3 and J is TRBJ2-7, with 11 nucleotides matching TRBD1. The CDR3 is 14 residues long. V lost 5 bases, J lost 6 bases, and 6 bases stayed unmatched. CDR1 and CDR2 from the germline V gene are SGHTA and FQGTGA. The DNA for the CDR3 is TGTGCCAGCAGCCCCGGGACAGGGGGATCCGAGCAGTACTTC. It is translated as CASSPGTGGSEQYF.

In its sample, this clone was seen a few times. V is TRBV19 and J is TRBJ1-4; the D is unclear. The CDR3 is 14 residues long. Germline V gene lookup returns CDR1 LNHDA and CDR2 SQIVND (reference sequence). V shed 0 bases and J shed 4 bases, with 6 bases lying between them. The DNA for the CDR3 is TGTGCCAGTAGTATAGATGCCGGTAATGAAAAACTGTTTTTT. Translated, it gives CASSIDAGNEKLFF.

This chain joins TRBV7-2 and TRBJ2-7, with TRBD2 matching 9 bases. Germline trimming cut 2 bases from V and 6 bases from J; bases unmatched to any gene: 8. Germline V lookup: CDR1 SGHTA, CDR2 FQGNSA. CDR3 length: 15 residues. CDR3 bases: TGTGCCAGCAGCTTAACTCTAGCGGGAATTGGCGAGCAGTACTTC. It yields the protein CASSLTLAGIGEQYF.

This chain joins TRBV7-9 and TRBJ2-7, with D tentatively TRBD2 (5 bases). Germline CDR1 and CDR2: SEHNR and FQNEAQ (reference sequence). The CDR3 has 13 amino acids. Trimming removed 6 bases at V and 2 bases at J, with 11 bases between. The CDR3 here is CASSRYGAYEQYF. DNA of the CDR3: TGTGCCAGCAGTCGCTACGGGGCCTACGAGCAGTACTTC.

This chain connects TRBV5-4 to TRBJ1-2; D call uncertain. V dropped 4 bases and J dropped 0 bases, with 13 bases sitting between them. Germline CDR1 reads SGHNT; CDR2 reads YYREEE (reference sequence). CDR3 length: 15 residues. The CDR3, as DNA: TGTGCCAGCAGCAAACCGGGATCCCCTAACTATGGCTACACCTTC. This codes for CASSKPGSPNYGYTF.

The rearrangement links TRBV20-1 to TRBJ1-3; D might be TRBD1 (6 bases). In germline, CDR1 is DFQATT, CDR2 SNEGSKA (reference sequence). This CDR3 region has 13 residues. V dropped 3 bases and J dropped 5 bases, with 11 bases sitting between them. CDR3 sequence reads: CSASPDRRNTIYF. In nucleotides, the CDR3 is TGCAGTGCTAGTCCAGACAGGAGAAACACCATATATTTT.

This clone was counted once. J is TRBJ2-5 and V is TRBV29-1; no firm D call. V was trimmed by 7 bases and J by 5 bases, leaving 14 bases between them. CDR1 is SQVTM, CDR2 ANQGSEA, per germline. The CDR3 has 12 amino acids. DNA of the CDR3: TGCAGCGCAAGGCAGACCGGGGAGACCCAGTACTTC. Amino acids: CSARQTGETQYF.

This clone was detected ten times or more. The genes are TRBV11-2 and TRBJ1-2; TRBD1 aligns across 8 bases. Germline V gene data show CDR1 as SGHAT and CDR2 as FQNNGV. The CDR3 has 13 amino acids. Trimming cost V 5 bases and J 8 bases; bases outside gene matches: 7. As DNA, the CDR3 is TGTGCCAGCAGCCCTACAGGGGGTGAAGGCTACACCTTC. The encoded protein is CASSPTGGEGYTF.

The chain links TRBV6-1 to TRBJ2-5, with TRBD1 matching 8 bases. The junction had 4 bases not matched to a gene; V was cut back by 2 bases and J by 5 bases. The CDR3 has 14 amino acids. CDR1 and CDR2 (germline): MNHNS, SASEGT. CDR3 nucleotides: TGTGCCAGCAGTGAATTTGACAGGGGCGAGACCCAGTACTTC. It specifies CASSEFDRGETQYF.

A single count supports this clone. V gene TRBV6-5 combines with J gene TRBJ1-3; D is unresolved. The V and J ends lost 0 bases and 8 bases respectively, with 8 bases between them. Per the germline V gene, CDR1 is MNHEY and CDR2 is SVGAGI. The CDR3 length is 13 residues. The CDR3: CASSYSSAYTIYF. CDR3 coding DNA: TGTGCCAGCAGTTACTCGTCAGCGTACACCATATATTTT.